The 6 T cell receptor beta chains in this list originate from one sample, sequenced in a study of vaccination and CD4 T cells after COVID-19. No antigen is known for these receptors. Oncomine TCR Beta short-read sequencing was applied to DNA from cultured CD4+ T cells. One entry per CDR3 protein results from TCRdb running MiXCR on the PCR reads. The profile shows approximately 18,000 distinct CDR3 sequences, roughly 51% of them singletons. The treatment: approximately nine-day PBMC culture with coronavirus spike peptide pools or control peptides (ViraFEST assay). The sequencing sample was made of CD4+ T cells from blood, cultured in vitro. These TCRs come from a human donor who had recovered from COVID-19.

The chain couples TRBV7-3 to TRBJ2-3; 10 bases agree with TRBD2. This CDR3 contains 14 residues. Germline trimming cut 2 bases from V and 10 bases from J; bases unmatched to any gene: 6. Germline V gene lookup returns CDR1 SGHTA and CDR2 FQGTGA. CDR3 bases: TGTGCCAGCAGCTTAGGGACTAGCGATGGGGCGCAGTATTTT. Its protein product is CASSLGTSDGAQYF.

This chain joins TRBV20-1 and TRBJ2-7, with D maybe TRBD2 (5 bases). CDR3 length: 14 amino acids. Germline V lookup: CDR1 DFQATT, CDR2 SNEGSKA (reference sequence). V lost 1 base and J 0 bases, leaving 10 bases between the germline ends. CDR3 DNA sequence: TGCAGTGCTAGAGCGGGTGGGAGCTCCTACGAGCAGTACTTC. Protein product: CSARAGGSSYEQYF.

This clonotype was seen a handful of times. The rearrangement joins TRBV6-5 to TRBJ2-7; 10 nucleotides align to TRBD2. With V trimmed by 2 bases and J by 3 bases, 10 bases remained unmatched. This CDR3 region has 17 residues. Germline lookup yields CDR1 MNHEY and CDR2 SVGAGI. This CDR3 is CASSYRTSGTLHYEQYF. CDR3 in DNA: TGTGCCAGCAGTTACCGGACTAGCGGTACCCTTCACTACGAGCAGTACTTC.

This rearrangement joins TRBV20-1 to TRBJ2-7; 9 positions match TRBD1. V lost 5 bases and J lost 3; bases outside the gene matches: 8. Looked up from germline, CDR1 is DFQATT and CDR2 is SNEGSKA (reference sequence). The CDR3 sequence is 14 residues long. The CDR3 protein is CSAQAGQGGYEQYF. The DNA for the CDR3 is TGCAGTGCTCAGGCGGGACAGGGTGGCTACGAGCAGTACTTC.

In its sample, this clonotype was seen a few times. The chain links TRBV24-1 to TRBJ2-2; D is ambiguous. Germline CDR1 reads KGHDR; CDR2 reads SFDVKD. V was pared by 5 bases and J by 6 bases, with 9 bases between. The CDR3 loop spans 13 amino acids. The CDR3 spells CATSGPSPGELFF. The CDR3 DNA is TGTGCCACCAGTGGCCCCTCCCCCGGGGAGCTGTTTTTT.

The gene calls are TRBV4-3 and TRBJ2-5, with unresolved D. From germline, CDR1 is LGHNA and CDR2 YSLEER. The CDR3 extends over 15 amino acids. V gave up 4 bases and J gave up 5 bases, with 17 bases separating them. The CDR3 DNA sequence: TGCGCCAGCAGCCCGTCCAGGATGCTGTTGGAGACCCAGTACTTC. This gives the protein CASSPSRMLLETQYF.